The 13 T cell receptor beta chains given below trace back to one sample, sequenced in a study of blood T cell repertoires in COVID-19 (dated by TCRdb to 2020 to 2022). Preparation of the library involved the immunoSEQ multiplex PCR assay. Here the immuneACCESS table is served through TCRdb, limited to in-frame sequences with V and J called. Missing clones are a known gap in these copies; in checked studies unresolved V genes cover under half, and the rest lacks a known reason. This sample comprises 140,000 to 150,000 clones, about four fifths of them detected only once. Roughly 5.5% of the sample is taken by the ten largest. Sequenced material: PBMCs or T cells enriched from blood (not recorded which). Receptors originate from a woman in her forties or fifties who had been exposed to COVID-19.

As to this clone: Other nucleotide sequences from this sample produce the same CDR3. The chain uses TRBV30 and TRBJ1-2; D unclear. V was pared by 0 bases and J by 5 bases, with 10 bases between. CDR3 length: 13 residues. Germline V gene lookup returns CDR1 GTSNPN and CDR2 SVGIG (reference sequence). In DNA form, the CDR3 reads TGTGCCTGGAGTGTACAAGGAGGTTATGGCTACACCTTC. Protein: CAWSVQGGYGYTF.

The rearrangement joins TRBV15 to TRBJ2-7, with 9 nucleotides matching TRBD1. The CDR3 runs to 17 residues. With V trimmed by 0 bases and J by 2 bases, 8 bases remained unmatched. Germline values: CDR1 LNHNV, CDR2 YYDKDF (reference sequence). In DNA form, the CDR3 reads TGTGCCACCAGCAGAGAGGGGGCCGGGACAGGGACCTACGAGCAGTACTTC. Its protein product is CATSREGAGTGTYEQYF.

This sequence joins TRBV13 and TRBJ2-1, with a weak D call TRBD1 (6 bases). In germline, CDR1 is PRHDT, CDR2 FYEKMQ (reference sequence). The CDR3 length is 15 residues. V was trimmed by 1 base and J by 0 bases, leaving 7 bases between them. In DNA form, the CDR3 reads TGTGCCAGCAGCTTAGTCAGGGGCTCCTACAATGAGCAGTTCTTC. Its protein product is CASSLVRGSYNEQFF. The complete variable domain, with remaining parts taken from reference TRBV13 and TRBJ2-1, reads AAGVIQSPRHLIKEKRETATLKCYPIPRHDTVYWYQQGPGQDPQFLISFYEKMQSDKGSIPDRFSAQQFSDYHSELNMSSLELGDSALYFCASSLVRGSYNEQFFGPGTRLTVL.

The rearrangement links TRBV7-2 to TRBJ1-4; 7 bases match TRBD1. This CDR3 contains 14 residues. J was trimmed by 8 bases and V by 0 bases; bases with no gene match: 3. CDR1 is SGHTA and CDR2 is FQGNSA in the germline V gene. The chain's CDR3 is CASSLAYRGEKLFF. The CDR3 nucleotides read TGTGCCAGCAGCTTAGCCTACAGGGGAGAAAAACTGTTTTTT.

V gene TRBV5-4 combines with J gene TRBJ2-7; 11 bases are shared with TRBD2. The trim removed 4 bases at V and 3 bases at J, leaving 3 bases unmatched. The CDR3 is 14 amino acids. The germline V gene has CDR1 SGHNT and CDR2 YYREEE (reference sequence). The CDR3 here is CASSVGLADYEQYF. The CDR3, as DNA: TGTGCCAGCAGCGTGGGACTAGCGGACTACGAGCAGTACTTC.

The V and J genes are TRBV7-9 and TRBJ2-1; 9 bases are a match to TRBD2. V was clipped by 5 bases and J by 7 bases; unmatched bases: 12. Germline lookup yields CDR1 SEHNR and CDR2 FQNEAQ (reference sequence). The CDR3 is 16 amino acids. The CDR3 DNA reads TGTGCCAGCAGCCTGGCTGATTGGCTAGCGGGAAATGAGCAGTTCTTC. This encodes CASSLADWLAGNEQFF.

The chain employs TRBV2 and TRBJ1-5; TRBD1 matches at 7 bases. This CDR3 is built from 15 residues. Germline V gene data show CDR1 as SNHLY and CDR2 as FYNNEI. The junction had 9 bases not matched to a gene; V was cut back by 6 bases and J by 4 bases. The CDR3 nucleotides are TGTGCCAGCAGACAATCGACAGGGCTTAATCAGCCCCAGCATTTT. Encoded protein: CASRQSTGLNQPQHF.

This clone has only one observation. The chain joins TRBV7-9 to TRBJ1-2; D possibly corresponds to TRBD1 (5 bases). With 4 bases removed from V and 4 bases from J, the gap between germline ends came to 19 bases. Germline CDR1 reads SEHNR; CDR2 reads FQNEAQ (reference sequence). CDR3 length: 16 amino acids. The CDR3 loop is CASSSDQGPLGYGYTF. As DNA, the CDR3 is TGTGCCAGCAGCTCAGATCAGGGCCCCCTAGGCTATGGCTACACCTTC. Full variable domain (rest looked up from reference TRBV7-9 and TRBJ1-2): DTGVSQNPRHKITKRGQNVTFRCDPISEHNRLYWYRQTLGQGPEFLTYFQNEAQLEKSRLLSDRFSAERPKGSFSTLEIQRTEQGDSAMYLCASSSDQGPLGYGYTFGSGTRLTVV.

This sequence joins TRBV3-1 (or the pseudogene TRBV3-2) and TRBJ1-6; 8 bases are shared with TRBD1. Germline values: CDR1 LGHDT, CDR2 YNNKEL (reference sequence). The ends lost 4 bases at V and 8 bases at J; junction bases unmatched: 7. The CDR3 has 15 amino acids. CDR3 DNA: TGTGCCAGCAGCCGAACCGGGACAGGAGATTCACCCCTCCACTTT. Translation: CASSRTGTGDSPLHF.

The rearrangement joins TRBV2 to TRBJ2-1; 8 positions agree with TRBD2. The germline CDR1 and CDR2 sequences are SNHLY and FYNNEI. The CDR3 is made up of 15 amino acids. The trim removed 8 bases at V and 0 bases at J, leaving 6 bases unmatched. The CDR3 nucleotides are TGTGCCAGCTTGGTGAGCGGGGGCTCCTACAATGAGCAGTTCTTC. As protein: CASLVSGGSYNEQFF. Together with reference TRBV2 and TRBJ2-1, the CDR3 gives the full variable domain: EPEVTQTPSHQVTQMGQEVILRCVPISNHLYFYWYRQILGQKVEFLVSFYNNEISEKSEIFDDQFSVERPDGSNFTLKIRSTKLEDSAMYFCASLVSGGSYNEQFFGPGTRLTVL.

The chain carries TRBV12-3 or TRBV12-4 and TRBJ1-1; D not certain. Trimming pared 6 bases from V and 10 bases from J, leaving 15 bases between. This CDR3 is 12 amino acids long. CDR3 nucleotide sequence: TGTGCCAGCAGCCCCTCACAGCCCCCAGCTTTCTTT. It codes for CASSPSQPPAFF.

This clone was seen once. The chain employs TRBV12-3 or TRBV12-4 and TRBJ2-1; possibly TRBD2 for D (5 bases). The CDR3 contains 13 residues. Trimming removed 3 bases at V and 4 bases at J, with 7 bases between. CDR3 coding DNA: TGTGCCAGCAGTTTGGGGAGATACAATGAGCAGTTCTTC. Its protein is CASSLGRYNEQFF.

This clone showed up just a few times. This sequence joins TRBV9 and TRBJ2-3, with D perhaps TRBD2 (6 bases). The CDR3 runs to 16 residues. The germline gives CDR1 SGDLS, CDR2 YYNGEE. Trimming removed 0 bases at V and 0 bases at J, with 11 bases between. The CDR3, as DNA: TGTGCCAGCAGCGTAGCAGCGGGCGCTAGCACAGATACGCAGTATTTT. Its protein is CASSVAAGASTDTQYF.